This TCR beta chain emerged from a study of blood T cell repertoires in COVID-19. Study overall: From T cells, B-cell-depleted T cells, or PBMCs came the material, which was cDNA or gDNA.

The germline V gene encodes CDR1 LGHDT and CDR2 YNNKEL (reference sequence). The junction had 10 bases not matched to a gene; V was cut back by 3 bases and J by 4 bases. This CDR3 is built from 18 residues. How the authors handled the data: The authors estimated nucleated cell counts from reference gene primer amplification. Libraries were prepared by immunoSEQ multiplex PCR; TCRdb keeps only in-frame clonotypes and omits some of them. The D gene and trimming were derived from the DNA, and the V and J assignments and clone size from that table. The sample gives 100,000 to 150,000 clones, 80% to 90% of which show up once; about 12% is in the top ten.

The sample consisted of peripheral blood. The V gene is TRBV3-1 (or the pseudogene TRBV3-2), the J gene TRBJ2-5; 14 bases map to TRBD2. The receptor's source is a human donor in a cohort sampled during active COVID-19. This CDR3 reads CASSHGLAGGGLRETQYF. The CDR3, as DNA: TGTGCCAGCAGCCACGGACTAGCGGGGGGAGGATTAAGAGAGACCCAGTACTTC.